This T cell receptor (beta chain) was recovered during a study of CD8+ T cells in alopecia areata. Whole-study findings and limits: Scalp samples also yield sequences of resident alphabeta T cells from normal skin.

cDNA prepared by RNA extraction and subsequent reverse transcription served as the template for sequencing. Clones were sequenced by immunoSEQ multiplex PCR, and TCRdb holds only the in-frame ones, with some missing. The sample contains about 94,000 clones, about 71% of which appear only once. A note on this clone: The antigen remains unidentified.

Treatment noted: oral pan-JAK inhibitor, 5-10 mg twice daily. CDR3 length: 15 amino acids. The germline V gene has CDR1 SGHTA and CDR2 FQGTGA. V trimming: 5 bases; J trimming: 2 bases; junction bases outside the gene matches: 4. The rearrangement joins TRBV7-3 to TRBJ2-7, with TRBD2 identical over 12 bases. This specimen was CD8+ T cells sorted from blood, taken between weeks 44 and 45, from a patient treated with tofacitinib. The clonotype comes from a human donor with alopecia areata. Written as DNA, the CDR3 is TGTGCCAGCAGCCCCCTAGCGGGGGGGCCCTACGAGCAGTACTTC. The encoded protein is CASSPLAGGPYEQYF.